The entry below gives a single TCR beta chain sequence along with its context. This entry belongs to a study of T cell changes during pregnancy in multiple sclerosis. Using immunoSEQ multiplex PCR, the repertoire was profiled, and TCRdb retains in-frame clones only, with some absent. This table holds tens of thousands of clones, about 90% found once. Trimming took 4 bases from V and 4 from J, leaving 17 bases between them. CDR1 and CDR2 (germline): MNHNS, SASEGT. This CDR3 spans 15 amino acids. The chain links TRBV6-1 to TRBJ2-7; D may be TRBD2 (6 bases). Here the sequenced sample was CD4+ T cells from peripheral blood mononuclear cells, taken in the second trimester of pregnancy. The receptor comes from a female donor with multiple sclerosis, enrolled in a pregnancy study. The CDR3 here is CASSGGYGRVYEQYF. The DNA for the CDR3 is TGTGCCAGCAGTGGAGGGTACGGGAGAGTTTACGAGCAGTACTTC.